This passage covers 27 T cell receptor beta chains from one sample sequenced in a study of cytomegalovirus exposure and HLA in healthy donors. Method: immunoSEQ multiplex PCR; TCRdb's copy keeps in-frame clones and lacks some. This table holds roughly 75,000 clones, approximately 93% found once. The sequencing sample was made of PBMCs. These receptor sequences come from a woman aged 18-29 years in good health and CMV-seropositive.

This chain joins TRBV28 and TRBJ2-1; 10 nucleotides align to TRBD2. The CDR3 consists of 15 residues. V trimming: 4 bases; J trimming: 3 bases; junction bases outside the gene matches: 3. Per the germline V gene, CDR1 is MDHEN and CDR2 is SYDVKM. For the CDR3, the DNA is TGTGCCAGCAGTTCCTCTAGCGGGAGCTACAATGAGCAGTTCTTC. Amino acid sequence: CASSSSSGSYNEQFF.

The rearrangement uses TRBV5-5 and TRBJ2-5; D is uncertain. There are 14 residues in the CDR3. The germline V gene has CDR1 SGHKS and CDR2 YYEKEE (reference sequence). With 1 base removed from V and 1 base from J, the gap between germline ends came to 8 bases. CDR3 region: CASSLILPQETQYF. CDR3 coding DNA: TGTGCCAGCAGCTTGATCCTACCCCAAGAGACCCAGTACTTC.

The gene calls are TRBV14 and TRBJ1-1; 7 positions agree with TRBD1. This CDR3 spans 17 amino acids. J was trimmed by 1 base and V by 1 base; bases with no gene match: 9. Per germline, CDR1 SGHDN and CDR2 FVKESK. The CDR3 nucleotides read TGTGCCAGCAGCCAAGGAACAGGCAGGGGGAGGAACACTGAAGCTTTCTTT. This translates into CASSQGTGRGRNTEAFF.

The V and J genes are TRBV27 and TRBJ2-7; 11 nucleotides agree with TRBD2. The CDR3 totals 15 residues. V shed 10 bases and J 2 bases; nucleotides not matched to a gene: 10. Germline V lookup: CDR1 MNHEY, CDR2 SMNVEV (reference sequence). The CDR3 coding sequence is TGTGCCACTAGTTTGCTAGCGGGAGGTCCCTACGAGCAGTACTTC. It specifies CATSLLAGGPYEQYF.

This clone was picked up a small number of times. CDR3 in amino acids: CASTSSGTGPYEQYF. DNA of the CDR3: TGTGCCAGCACCTCATCCGGGACAGGTCCCTACGAGCAGTACTTC. This rearrangement joins TRBV6-6 to TRBJ2-7, with 8 bases matching TRBD1. With 7 bases clipped from V and 2 bases from J, the junction kept 10 bases outside the gene matches. The CDR3 runs 15 residues. CDR1 and CDR2 from the germline V gene are MNHNY and SVGAGI (reference sequence).

The chain couples TRBV7-9 to TRBJ1-4; D possibly corresponds to TRBD1 (5 bases). V lost 5 bases and J 0 bases, leaving 10 bases between the germline ends. Germline V gene lookup returns CDR1 SEHNR and CDR2 FQNEAQ (reference sequence). This CDR3 contains 15 residues. The CDR3: CASSPEGATNEKLFF. Here the CDR3 DNA reads TGTGCCAGCAGCCCTGAAGGGGCAACTAATGAAAAACTGTTTTTT. Supplemented by reference TRBV7-9 and TRBJ1-4, the full variable domain reads DTGVSQNPRHKITKRGQNVTFRCDPISEHNRLYWYRQTLGQGPEFLTYFQNEAQLEKSRLLSDRFSAERPKGSFSTLEIQRTEQGDSAMYLCASSPEGATNEKLFFGSGTQLSVL.

This clone was seen only once. J is TRBJ1-2 and V is TRBV19, with 7 bases matching TRBD1. With V trimmed by 7 bases and J by 6 bases, 32 bases remained unmatched. The CDR3 has 21 residues. Germline CDR1 and CDR2: LNHDA and SQIVND (reference sequence). As DNA, the CDR3 is TGTGCCAGTAATATCCTTATCCCTCAGGGGGACCTGAGGGATTATAGGAATGGCTACACCTTC. Protein product: CASNILIPQGDLRDYRNGYTF.

This rearrangement joins TRBV6-1 to TRBJ1-2, with 8 bases fitting TRBD1. The germline V gene has CDR1 MNHNS and CDR2 SASEGT. V dropped 4 bases and J dropped 3; count of bases not matched to a gene: 4. The CDR3 loop spans 14 amino acids. For the CDR3, the DNA is TGTGCCAGCAGTGCGAAGACAGGGGACTATGGCTACACCTTC. Translated, it gives CASSAKTGDYGYTF.

This chain uses TRBV6-5 with TRBJ2-1; 8 positions agree with TRBD2. The CDR3 is made up of 13 amino acids. The germline V gene encodes CDR1 MNHEY and CDR2 SVGAGI. The ends lost 8 bases at V and 8 bases at J; junction bases unmatched: 8. The chain's CDR3 is CASGRTSIHEQFF. CDR3 nucleotides: TGTGCCAGCGGAAGGACTAGCATCCATGAGCAGTTCTTC.

The gene calls are TRBV7-9 and TRBJ2-7, with D perhaps TRBD2 (6 bases). Looked up from germline, CDR1 is SEHNR and CDR2 is FQNEAQ (reference sequence). The CDR3 has 13 amino acids. V dropped 8 bases and J dropped 4 bases, with 15 bases sitting between them. The CDR3 spells CASGAGLVYEQYF. The CDR3 DNA reads TGTGCCAGCGGGGCGGGACTGGTATACGAGCAGTACTTC.

This clone was detected a few times. As DNA, the CDR3 is TGTGCCAGCAGTGGGACAGGGAGGGGGACTGAAGCTTTCTTT. This encodes CASSGTGRGTEAFF. The rearrangement links TRBV25-1 to TRBJ1-1; 8 bases match TRBD1. CDR1 and CDR2 from the germline V gene are MGHDK and SYGVNS. The CDR3 has 14 residues. J lost 5 bases, V lost 4 bases, and 6 bases had no gene match.

The chain joins TRBV9 to TRBJ2-1; the match to TRBD2 covers 15 bases. The V and J ends lost 0 bases and 10 bases, in that order; junction bases with no gene match: 8. This CDR3 is built from 17 residues. Looked up from germline, CDR1 is SGDLS and CDR2 is YYNGEE. CDR3 nucleotides: TGTGCCAGCAGCGTAGCTCCGGGACTAGCGGGGGGAAAGGAGCAGTTCTTC. Its protein product is CASSVAPGLAGGKEQFF.

The chain is built from TRBV4-1 and TRBJ2-2; 7 positions match TRBD2. Per germline, CDR1 MGHRA and CDR2 YSYEKL. Trimming cost V 7 bases and J 6 bases; bases outside gene matches: 11. This CDR3 region has 15 residues. In nucleotides, the CDR3 is TGCGCCAGCAAGGGAGGGACGTTATTGGCCGGGGAGCTGTTTTTT. This encodes CASKGGTLLAGELFF.

The V and J genes are TRBV2 and TRBJ1-5; possible D gene TRBD1, 6 bases. Germline CDR1 SNHLY, CDR2 FYNNEI. The CDR3 is 14 amino acids. The V gene lost 4 bases and the J gene lost 7 bases, with 14 bases spanning the gap. The CDR3 protein is CASSGQASGQPQHF. The CDR3 region has the DNA TGTGCCAGCAGTGGACAGGCGTCTGGCCAGCCCCAGCATTTT.

V is TRBV28 and J is TRBJ1-5; TRBD1 agrees at 9 bases. Per germline, CDR1 MDHEN and CDR2 SYDVKM. V lost 0 bases to trimming and J lost 5 bases; unmatched junction nucleotides: 2. The CDR3 length is 15 residues. In DNA, the CDR3 is TGTGCCAGCAGTTTATGGACAGGGGGGGATCAGCCCCAGCATTTT. It translates to CASSLWTGGDQPQHF.

This rearrangement joins TRBV4-3 to TRBJ1-3; D gene uncertain. The V gene lost 1 base and the J gene lost 4 bases, with 17 bases spanning the gap. Germline CDR1 is LGHNA and CDR2 is YSLEER. The CDR3 has 17 amino acids. The CDR3 nucleotides are TGCGCCAGCAGCCAAGTCTCGGTAGAGATCGTAGGAAACACCATATATTTT. It is translated as CASSQVSVEIVGNTIYF.

The chain links TRBV4-2 to TRBJ2-1, with D possibly TRBD1 on 6 matching bases. Germline V lookup: CDR1 LGHNA, CDR2 YNFKEQ. V lost 4 bases and J 0 bases, leaving 19 bases between the germline ends. The CDR3 runs to 18 residues. CDR3 sequence: CASSRQDSPAPSYNEQFF. In DNA, the CDR3 is TGTGCCAGCAGCCGACAGGACTCTCCTGCGCCCTCCTACAATGAGCAGTTCTTC.

The chain is built from TRBV27 and TRBJ2-7; 7 positions match TRBD1. Germline V gene lookup returns CDR1 MNHEY and CDR2 SMNVEV (reference sequence). Trimming at V came to 6 bases and at J to 9 bases, leaving 11 bases not matched to a gene. The CDR3 is 13 amino acids. The CDR3 spells CASSLDRERVQYF. CDR3 sequence (DNA): TGTGCCAGCAGCCTAGACAGGGAGAGGGTGCAGTACTTC.

V usage is TRBV4-1 and J usage is TRBJ1-1; possibly TRBD1 for D (6 bases). Germline V lookup: CDR1 MGHRA, CDR2 YSYEKL. This CDR3 region has 15 residues. V was clipped by 0 bases and J by 2 bases, with 10 bases between them. DNA of the CDR3: TGCGCCAGCAGCCAAGATGAGGGACATAACACTGAAGCTTTCTTT. Encoded protein: CASSQDEGHNTEAFF.

The chain couples TRBV25-1 to TRBJ1-1, with D uncertain. Between the trimmed V and J ends, which lost 3 bases and 6 bases, there was a span of 5 bases. This CDR3 comprises 11 residues. Germline loops: CDR1 MGHDK, CDR2 SYGVNS. The CDR3 region has the DNA TGTGCCAGCAGTGATCCTCCTGAAGCTTTCTTT. This codes for CASSDPPEAFF.

A single count supports this clone. The chain combines TRBV11-3 with TRBJ2-1, with TRBD2 matching over 8 bases. Trimming at V came to 3 bases and at J to 3 bases, leaving 7 bases not matched to a gene. The germline CDR1 and CDR2 sequences are SGHNT and YENEEA. The CDR3 spans 16 residues. In DNA, the CDR3 is TGTGCCAGCAGCTTCGACGGGGGGGCGTTCTACAATGAGCAGTTCTTC. This translates into CASSFDGGAFYNEQFF.

The chain has TRBV9 and TRBJ1-2; possible D gene TRBD1, 5 bases. Germline lookup yields CDR1 SGDLS and CDR2 YYNGEE. V lost 6 bases and J lost 8, with 17 bases in between. There are 13 residues in the CDR3. The DNA for the CDR3 is TGTGCCAGCACCCTAGGAGGGGCTGGGGGCTACACCTTC. Translated: CASTLGGAGGYTF.

V gene TRBV2 combines with J gene TRBJ2-5; TRBD1 matches 9 bases. Germline V gene data show CDR1 as SNHLY and CDR2 as FYNNEI. This CDR3 has 14 amino acids. After removal of 7 bases from V and 5 bases from J, the junction contained 8 bases not matched to a gene. Written as DNA, the CDR3 is TGTGCCAGCACCCCCCACAGGGGGCTGGAGACCCAGTACTTC. Protein sequence: CASTPHRGLETQYF.

The chain is built from TRBV28 and TRBJ2-7, with D perhaps matching TRBD1 (6 bases). V shed 6 bases and J shed 7 bases, with 19 bases lying between them. This CDR3 is 14 amino acids long. Per germline, CDR1 MDHEN and CDR2 SYDVKM. The CDR3 DNA is TGTGCCAGCAGCCCCGGACAGAGTCCGGGTGAGCAGTACTTC. This codes for CASSPGQSPGEQYF.

The chain is built from TRBV14 and TRBJ2-2; TRBD1 aligns across 7 bases. V was clipped by 4 bases and J by 3 bases; unmatched bases: 5. In germline, CDR1 is SGHDN, CDR2 FVKESK. This CDR3 contains 15 residues. CDR3 sequence reads: CASSPLGQDTGELFF. The CDR3 bases are TGTGCCAGCAGCCCACTAGGACAGGACACCGGGGAGCTGTTTTTT.

Here the CDR3 reads CASSSGTGGSYLQPQHF. Written as DNA, the CDR3 is TGTGCCAGCAGCTCGGGGACAGGGGGCTCGTACCTTCAGCCCCAGCATTTT. V is TRBV9 and J is TRBJ1-5; 12 nucleotides line up with TRBD1. V trimming: 4 bases; J trimming: 6 bases; junction bases outside the gene matches: 11. The CDR3 loop spans 17 amino acids. Looked up from germline, CDR1 is SGDLS and CDR2 is YYNGEE.

V and J are TRBV5-1 and TRBJ1-3; D is possibly TRBD1 (5 bases). V gave up 7 bases and J gave up 2 bases, with 10 bases separating them. This CDR3 spans 13 amino acids. Germline CDR1 reads SGHRS; CDR2 reads YFSETQ. This chain's CDR3 is CASSPGAGNTIYF. Written as DNA, the CDR3 is TGCGCCAGCTCACCGGGGGCTGGAAACACCATATATTTT.